These 21 T cell receptor beta chains originate from one sample sequenced in a study of T cells expressing NK-cell markers. TCRdb re-called the 5' RACE reads; every CDR3 protein appears as one record, without DNA. In total, the table holds just under 150,000 distinct CDR3 sequences. Sequenced: blood T cells: a sorted CD56 or NKG2C T cell subset, CD4+ or CD8+ T cells, or bulk PBMC T cells (not recorded which). The receptors were sampled from a man aged 18 to 29 in good health.

V is TRBV11-2 and J is TRBJ2-4; absent DNA, TCRdb's TRBD1 call cannot be checked. This CDR3 has 15 amino acids. Germline CDR1 is SGHAT and CDR2 is FQNNGV. CDR3 loop: CASSPGRGGINIQYF.

The chain carries TRBV19 and TRBJ2-3; TCRdb's D call, TRBD2, is unchecked because there is no DNA. There are 15 residues in the CDR3. Per germline, CDR1 LNHDA and CDR2 SQIVND (reference sequence). This CDR3 is CASSPFGGGTDTQYF.

This chain joins TRBV30 and TRBJ2-3; as DNA is missing, the TRBD1 call by TCRdb cannot be tested. CDR3 length: 17 amino acids. Germline CDR1 GTSNPN, CDR2 SVGIG (reference sequence). CDR3 protein: CAWESLSGGAGTDTQYF.

The rearrangement joins TRBV14 to TRBJ2-4; absent DNA, TCRdb's TRBD2 call cannot be checked. Germline lookup yields CDR1 SGHDN and CDR2 FVKESK. The CDR3 covers 15 residues. CDR3: CASSQYRDSDNIQYF.

The chain joins TRBV20-1 to TRBJ2-5; the D call of TRBD2 rests on TCRdb alone, since no DNA is present to check it. This CDR3 has 14 amino acids. Germline V lookup: CDR1 DFQATT, CDR2 SNEGSKA (reference sequence). The CDR3 loop is CSARGASGKETQYF.

The V and J genes are TRBV19 and TRBJ2-2. This CDR3 spans 13 amino acids. Germline V CDR1 and CDR2: LNHDA, SQIVND (reference sequence). The CDR3 protein is CASEYAPAGELFF.

The chain has TRBV18 and TRBJ2-7. CDR1 is KGHSH, CDR2 LQKENI, per germline. CDR3 length: 14 amino acids. The CDR3 spells CASSPSAGAYEQYF.

The genes are TRBV7-6 and TRBJ2-5; TCRdb reports TRBD2, a call that lacks DNA to check it against. Germline CDR1 and CDR2: SGHVS and FNYEAQ. This CDR3 is 18 amino acids long. The CDR3 loop reads CASSLVGRDADLGETQYF.

The rearrangement joins TRBV12-3 or TRBV12-4 to TRBJ1-2. The CDR3 is made up of 14 amino acids. CDR3 protein: CASGGGIESSGYTF.

The J gene is TRBJ2-2, the V gene TRBV12-3 or TRBV12-4; the D call of TRBD1 rests on TCRdb alone, since no DNA is present to check it. The CDR3 runs to 17 residues. CDR3 loop: CASSFPDRGRDTGELFF.

The V call is TRBV7-8, the J call TRBJ2-1; TCRdb proposes TRBD2, but this gene call is untestable without DNA. CDR1 is SGHVS and CDR2 is FQNEAQ in the germline V gene. This CDR3 contains 15 residues. This CDR3 reads CASSLDSAYDNEQFF.

This rearrangement joins TRBV9 to TRBJ2-1; lacking DNA, the TRBD1 call made by TCRdb goes unchecked. The CDR3 totals 16 residues. Germline loops: CDR1 SGDLS, CDR2 YYNGEE. CDR3 residues: CASAPLEGGAYNEQFF.

The chain carries TRBV12-3 or TRBV12-4 and TRBJ1-4; TCRdb designates TRBD1, a call that cannot be tested without DNA. The CDR3 totals 15 residues. CDR3 region: CASSLSGTAHEKLFF.

The V call is TRBV5-1, the J call TRBJ2-5; the TRBD1 assignment by TCRdb is unverifiable without DNA. The CDR3 is 15 residues long. Germline V CDR1 and CDR2: SGHRS, YFSETQ. The CDR3 is CASSWTASGPETQYF.

The genes are TRBV19 and TRBJ2-1. This CDR3 region has 13 residues. The germline CDR1 and CDR2 sequences are LNHDA and SQIVND (reference sequence). CDR3 sequence reads: CASSIKSPNEQFF.

The chain uses TRBV25-1 and TRBJ2-1; TCRdb selects TRBD2, and the lack of DNA leaves this call unchecked. This CDR3 has 15 residues. The V gene's germline CDR1 is MGHDK and CDR2 SYGVNS. CDR3 sequence: CASSEFTSGGNEQFF.

The chain links TRBV7-3 to TRBJ2-1. This CDR3 is 15 amino acids long. CDR1 SGHTA and CDR2 FQGTGA come from the germline V gene. This CDR3 reads CASSLNPSFYNEQFF.

This chain connects TRBV28 to TRBJ2-6. The germline CDR1 and CDR2 sequences are MDHEN and SYDVKM. CDR3 length: 13 residues. Here the CDR3 reads CASSFSRANVLTF.

The genes are TRBV7-9 and TRBJ2-1; the TCRdb call, TRBD1, lacks DNA for checking. Germline V gene sequence: CDR1 SEHNR, CDR2 FQNEAQ (reference sequence). This CDR3 is 16 amino acids long. CDR3 sequence: CASSGDRTRSYNEQFF.

The chain has TRBV6-2 or TRBV6-3 and TRBJ2-2; TCRdb picks TRBD1, but there is no DNA to check that call. The V gene's germline CDR1 is MNHEY and CDR2 SVGEGT. CDR3 length: 14 residues. CDR3 sequence: CASQGQDPTGELFF.

The chain is built from TRBV12-3 or TRBV12-4 and TRBJ2-1; absent DNA, TCRdb's TRBD2 call cannot be checked. The CDR3 length is 15 residues. The CDR3 here is CASSLVAGGNNEQFF.